The T cell receptor (beta chain) under discussion was sequenced for a study of blood T cell repertoires in COVID-19. As for the study in general: The United States, Italy and Spain were the sources of the acute and convalescent COVID-19 samples. Sources were T cells, B-cell-depleted T cells, or PBMCs; the material itself was cDNA or gDNA.

Looked up from germline, CDR1 is SNHLY and CDR2 is FYNNEI. This CDR3 contains 15 residues. Trimming removed 2 bases at V and 4 bases at J, with 14 bases between. Authors' processing steps: Researchers report that nucleated cell counts were estimated from reference gene primer amplification. Generated by immunoSEQ multiplex PCR, the TCRdb table keeps only in-frame clones and is missing some. That table gives V, J and clone size, and the DNA gave D and trimming. The profile covers about 300,000 clones, with about nine tenths appearing a single time and less than 2% taken by the ten largest. This TCR came from a woman younger than 45 with COVID-19, enrolled during active disease. The chain employs TRBV2 and TRBJ1-1, with D maybe TRBD1 (6 bases). The specimen sequenced was peripheral blood. For the CDR3, the DNA is TGTGCCAGCAGTGAATGGGGGGGCAGCACCACTGAAGCTTTCTTT. This translates into CASSEWGGSTTEAFF. Full variable domain (missing parts from reference TRBV2 and TRBJ1-1): EPEVTQTPSHQVTQMGQEVILRCVPISNHLYFYWYRQILGQKVEFLVSFYNNEISEKSEIFDDQFSVERPDGSNFTLKIRSTKLEDSAMYFCASSEWGGSTTEAFFGQGTRLTVV.